The source of this TCR beta chain is a study of blood T cell repertoires in COVID-19. The overall study: Acute and convalescent COVID-19 samples came from the United States, Italy and Spain. PBMCs, B-cell-depleted T cells, or T cells were the source of the cDNA or gDNA that made up the material.

A note on this clone: Other DNA sequences from this sample encode an identical CDR3 as well.

Germline values: CDR1 MNHEY, CDR2 SMNVEV (reference sequence). There are 13 residues in the CDR3. Trimming cost V 8 bases and J 4 bases, with 14 bases left between them. In the original analysis: Scientists estimated how many nucleated cells there were by amplifying reference gene primers. TCRdb's copy holds only in-frame clones and misses some; the assay was immunoSEQ multiplex PCR. That table gives V, J and clone size, and the DNA gave D and trimming. The sample lists roughly 250,000 clones, 90% occurring once. The sequence came from a woman aged 35 to 49 with acute or convalescent COVID-19. J is TRBJ1-2 and V is TRBV27; a possible D gene is TRBD1 (6 bases). The sequencing sample was made of peripheral blood. The CDR3 nucleotides are TGTGCCAGCTCATTCGGGGGGGCCTATGGCTACACCTTC. Protein product: CASSFGGAYGYTF.